The 17 T cell receptor beta chains below were found in one sample sequenced in a study of human thymus T cells (TCRdb year 2020). The thymus tissue came from surgical resects taken out during corrective cardiac surgery. Libraries were prepared through the immunoSEQ multiplex PCR assay. This immuneACCESS table, as held by TCRdb, lists in-frame sequences with V and J called but not all clones. Of the missing ones, under half trace to an unresolved V gene in checked studies; the others have no known cause. The sample table holds about 130,000 clones, of which over 85% were seen once. The ten largest clones add up to 0.024% of the sample. Sequenced input: thymus tissue. The receptor source for this set is a boy in the first two years of life with a congenital heart defect but otherwise immunologically healthy.

V is TRBV14 and J is TRBJ1-6, with a possible D match to TRBD1 (6 bases). Per the germline V gene, CDR1 is SGHDN and CDR2 is FVKESK. The CDR3 length is 15 residues. The V and J ends lost 2 bases and 10 bases respectively, with 15 bases between them. As DNA, the CDR3 is TGTGCCAGCAGCCAAAAGGGGGGGGGTCGCTCACCCCTCCACTTT. Amino acid sequence: CASSQKGGGRSPLHF.

The chain links TRBV2 to TRBJ2-5; 12 nucleotides align to TRBD2. This CDR3 has 16 residues. Trimming took 3 bases from V and 5 from J; bases not matched to a gene: 7. In germline, CDR1 is SNHLY, CDR2 FYNNEI. The CDR3 spells CASSEASGGEWETQYF. As DNA, the CDR3 is TGTGCCAGCAGTGAGGCTAGCGGGGGGGAATGGGAGACCCAGTACTTC.

This chain links TRBV30 with TRBJ1-2, with D tentatively TRBD1 (5 bases). The V and J ends lost 3 bases and 8 bases respectively, with 13 bases between them. Germline lookup yields CDR1 GTSNPN and CDR2 SVGIG (reference sequence). The CDR3 has 12 amino acids. The CDR3 nucleotides read TGTGCCTGGAGCCACGCGGGGGTGGGCTACACCTTC. It translates to CAWSHAGVGYTF.

The CDR3 DNA follows: TGTGCCTGGAGCCTCCCGGCGGGGGCGGGTCAGCCCCAGCATTTT. This translates into CAWSLPAGAGQPQHF. The chain joins TRBV30 to TRBJ1-5; TRBD1 might be the D (6 bases). V lost 3 bases, J lost 6 bases, and 18 bases lay in between. The CDR3 is made up of 15 amino acids. The germline gives CDR1 GTSNPN, CDR2 SVGIG (reference sequence).

The rearrangement joins TRBV7-9 to TRBJ2-7; TRBD1 aligns across 9 bases. The length of the CDR3 is 16 residues. V dropped 5 bases and J dropped 5; count of bases not matched to a gene: 13. CDR1 is SEHNR and CDR2 is FQNEAQ in the germline V gene (reference sequence). CDR3 in DNA: TGTGCCAGCAGCCCTAACACCCGGACAGGGGCAAACGAGCAGTACTTC. Amino acids: CASSPNTRTGANEQYF.

V and J are TRBV28 and TRBJ2-7; D possibly corresponds to TRBD1 (6 bases). The CDR3 loop spans 11 amino acids. From germline, CDR1 is MDHEN and CDR2 SYDVKM. With 4 bases removed from V and 11 bases from J, the gap between germline ends came to 12 bases. The CDR3 sequence: CASSSIGTKYF. The CDR3 DNA reads TGTGCCAGCAGTTCCATCGGGACAAAGTACTTC.

The V call is TRBV5-1, the J call TRBJ1-4, with D hard to call. This CDR3 spans 14 amino acids. Germline CDR1 and CDR2: SGHRS and YFSETQ. The V end was cut by 5 bases, the J end by 8 bases, with 16 bases between. CDR3 loop: CASRPRLGGEKLFF. CDR3 nucleotides: TGCGCCAGCAGGCCCAGATTGGGCGGGGAAAAACTGTTTTTT.

This clone has just one count. This chain connects TRBV5-1 to TRBJ1-3, with D possibly being TRBD1 (5 bases). The V end lost 3 bases, the J end lost 4 bases, and 11 bases lay between the germline ends. Germline CDR1 reads SGHRS; CDR2 reads YFSETQ. This CDR3 spans 14 amino acids. In DNA form, the CDR3 reads TGCGCCAGCAGCTCCGGGACGTCGGGAAACACCATATATTTT. Amino acid sequence: CASSSGTSGNTIYF.

This chain links TRBV6-1 with TRBJ2-3, with D unresolved. CDR3 length: 11 residues. CDR1 is MNHNS, CDR2 SASEGT, per germline. The ends were cut back, 8 bases at V and 6 bases at J, with 9 bases in the middle. The CDR3 loop reads CASCILDTQYF. Here the CDR3 DNA reads TGTGCCAGCTGTATCCTTGATACGCAGTATTTT.

V is TRBV20-1 and J is TRBJ1-2; D is ambiguous. Trimming took off 1 base at V and 6 bases at J, with 6 bases between the two ends. Germline CDR1 DFQATT, CDR2 SNEGSKA (reference sequence). The CDR3 length is 11 residues. CDR3 nucleotides: TGCAGTGCTAGAGGGGAGAATGGCTACACCTTC. It encodes CSARGENGYTF.

This clone was found once. This rearrangement joins TRBV5-1 to TRBJ2-1; 7 nucleotides match TRBD1. The germline V gene has CDR1 SGHRS and CDR2 YFSETQ. J was trimmed by 5 bases and V by 4 bases; bases with no gene match: 6. The CDR3 consists of 14 residues. This chain's CDR3 is CASSPGQSDNEQFF. Here the CDR3 DNA reads TGCGCCAGCAGCCCGGGACAGTCTGACAATGAGCAGTTCTTC. Full variable domain (rest looked up from reference TRBV5-1 and TRBJ2-1): KAGVTQTPRYLIKTRGQQVTLSCSPISGHRSVSWYQQTPGQGLQFLFEYFSETQRNKGNFPGRFSGRQFSNSRSEMNVSTLELGDSALYLCASSPGQSDNEQFFGPGTRLTVL.

V and J are TRBV4-1 and TRBJ2-7; maybe TRBD2 (5 bases). Germline loops: CDR1 MGHRA, CDR2 YSYEKL. The V end was cut by 0 bases, the J end by 4 bases, with 13 bases between. This CDR3 has 15 residues. DNA of the CDR3: TGCGCCAGCAGCCAAGAAACAGTCGGCGGGTACGAGCAGTACTTC. Translation: CASSQETVGGYEQYF.

The chain is built from TRBV7-8 and TRBJ1-2; TRBD1 matches 9 bases. The CDR3 is 17 residues long. V gave up 5 bases and J gave up 2 bases; unmatched junction bases: 12. Germline CDR1 is SGHVS and CDR2 is FQNEAQ. CDR3 sequence: CASSTVGQGTPNYGYTF. The CDR3 nucleotides read TGTGCCAGCAGCACAGTGGGACAGGGAACCCCCAACTATGGCTACACCTTC.

V usage is TRBV28 and J usage is TRBJ1-2; 8 nucleotides agree with TRBD1. The V and J ends lost 5 bases and 4 bases, in that order; junction bases with no gene match: 9. The germline V gene has CDR1 MDHEN and CDR2 SYDVKM. There are 15 residues in the CDR3. The DNA for the CDR3 is TGTGCCAGCAGTCCCGGACAGGGAGGAGGCTATGGCTACACCTTC. It is translated as CASSPGQGGGYGYTF.

This clone has only one observation. J is TRBJ2-5 and V is TRBV6-5, with D uncertain. Trimming shortened V by 5 bases and J by 2 bases, and 9 bases separated the two germline ends. The V gene's germline CDR1 is MNHEY and CDR2 SVGAGI. The CDR3 is made up of 13 amino acids. Here the CDR3 DNA reads TGTGCCAGCAGTAAACCCCAGCAAGAGACCCAGTACTTC. Translation: CASSKPQQETQYF.

The V call is TRBV28, the J call TRBJ1-2; no clear D. The V end was cut by 8 bases, the J end by 4 bases, with 11 bases between. The CDR3 has 12 residues. Germline V CDR1 and CDR2: MDHEN, SYDVKM. The DNA for the CDR3 is TGTGCCAGCGAACAGTCGGCCTATGGCTACACCTTC. This translates into CASEQSAYGYTF.

The chain combines TRBV27 with TRBJ2-3; 11 nucleotides align to TRBD2. V gave up 0 bases and J gave up 2 bases; unmatched junction bases: 10. Germline CDR1 MNHEY, CDR2 SMNVEV (reference sequence). This CDR3 has 19 amino acids. CDR3 in amino acids: CASSLSFGLAGCSTDTQYF. CDR3 DNA: TGTGCCAGCAGTTTATCGTTCGGACTAGCGGGTTGCTCCACAGATACGCAGTATTTT.